The present entry profiles one T cell receptor (beta chain) with its context. Germline-derived CDR1 and CDR2 are LNHDA and SQIVND (reference sequence). The CDR3 is 16 amino acids. V trimming: 6 bases; J trimming: 13 bases; junction bases outside the gene matches: 19. Method: immunoSEQ multiplex PCR; TCRdb's copy keeps in-frame clones and lacks some. The repertoire holds 50,000 or so clones, with 86% as singletons. This specimen belongs to a study of a mutant IDH1 vaccine in newly diagnosed glioma. Time point indicated: baseline, week 1 (first vaccination visit). The treatment here: pre-vaccination baseline after standard-of-care therapy.

Specimen: PBMCs, collected from a glioma patient treated with radiotherapy, temozolomide or both. The sequence was obtained from a man between 35 and 55 years old with glioma. The chain couples TRBV19 to TRBJ2-2; the match to TRBD1 covers 8 bases. The CDR3, as DNA: TGTGCCAGTAGAAGATCACGGACAGGGACCCAAGGTGGGCTGTTTTTT. Encoded protein: CASRRSRTGTQGGLFF.